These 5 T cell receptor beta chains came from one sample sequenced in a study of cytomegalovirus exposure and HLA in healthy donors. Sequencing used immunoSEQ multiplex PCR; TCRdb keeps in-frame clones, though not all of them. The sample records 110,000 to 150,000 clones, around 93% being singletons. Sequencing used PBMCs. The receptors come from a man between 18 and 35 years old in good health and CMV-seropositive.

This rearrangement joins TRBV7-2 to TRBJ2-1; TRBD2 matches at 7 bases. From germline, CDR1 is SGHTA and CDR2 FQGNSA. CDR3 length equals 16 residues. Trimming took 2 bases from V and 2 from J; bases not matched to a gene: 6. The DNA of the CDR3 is TGTGCCAGCAGCTTAAGGTCGCTAGCGGCCTACAATGAGCAGTTCTTC. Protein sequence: CASSLRSLAAYNEQFF.

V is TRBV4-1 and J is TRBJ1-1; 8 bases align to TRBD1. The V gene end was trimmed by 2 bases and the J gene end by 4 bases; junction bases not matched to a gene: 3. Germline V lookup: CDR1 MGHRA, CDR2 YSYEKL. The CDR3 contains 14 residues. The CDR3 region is CASSQPTGGTEAFF. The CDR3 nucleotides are TGCGCCAGCAGCCAACCAACAGGGGGCACTGAAGCTTTCTTT.

Here the CDR3 reads CASRTGLAGLSYNEQFF. Here the CDR3 DNA reads TGTGCCAGCAGGACCGGACTAGCGGGACTCTCCTACAATGAGCAGTTCTTC. This chain links TRBV7-9 with TRBJ2-1; 12 positions agree with TRBD2. The germline gives CDR1 SEHNR, CDR2 FQNEAQ (reference sequence). This CDR3 has 17 amino acids. V dropped 6 bases and J dropped 0; count of bases not matched to a gene: 6.

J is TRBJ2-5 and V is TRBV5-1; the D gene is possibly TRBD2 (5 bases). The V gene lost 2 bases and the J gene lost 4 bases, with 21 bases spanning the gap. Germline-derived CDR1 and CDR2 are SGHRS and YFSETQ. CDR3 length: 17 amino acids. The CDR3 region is CASSLASARGMGETQYF. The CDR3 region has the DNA TGCGCCAGCAGCTTAGCGTCGGCTAGAGGGATGGGAGAGACCCAGTACTTC.

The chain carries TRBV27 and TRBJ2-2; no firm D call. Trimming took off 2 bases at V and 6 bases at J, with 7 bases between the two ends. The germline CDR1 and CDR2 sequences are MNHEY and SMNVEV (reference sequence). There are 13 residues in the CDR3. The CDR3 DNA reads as TGTGCCAGCAGTTTAGAGCGAGCCGGGGAGCTGTTTTTT. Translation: CASSLERAGELFF.